This TCR beta chain was profiled in a study of blood T cell repertoires in COVID-19. Study-level information: The United States, Italy and Spain provided the acute and convalescent COVID-19 samples. The analysed material was cDNA or gDNA that came from T cells, B-cell-depleted T cells, or PBMCs.

Trimming removed 3 bases from V and 0 bases from J, with 15 bases in between. This CDR3 is 17 amino acids long. The germline gives CDR1 MDHEN, CDR2 SYDVKM. Participant-reported clinical history was the basis for cohort assignment. Per the original data handling: Reference gene primer amplification gave nucleated cell count estimates. Libraries were prepared by immunoSEQ multiplex PCR; TCRdb keeps only in-frame clonotypes and omits some of them. That table gives V, J and clone size, and the DNA gave D and trimming. The sample has about 400,000 clones; roughly 88% are singletons. This sequence originates from a woman in her forties with acute COVID-19. The chain combines TRBV28 with TRBJ1-5; the D gene is possibly TRBD1 (5 bases). Sample: PBMCs or T cells enriched from blood (not recorded which). DNA of the CDR3: TGTGCCAGCAGTTTCCGACGCTTCAGGGATAGCAATCAGCCCCAGCATTTT. It is translated as CASSFRRFRDSNQPQHF.